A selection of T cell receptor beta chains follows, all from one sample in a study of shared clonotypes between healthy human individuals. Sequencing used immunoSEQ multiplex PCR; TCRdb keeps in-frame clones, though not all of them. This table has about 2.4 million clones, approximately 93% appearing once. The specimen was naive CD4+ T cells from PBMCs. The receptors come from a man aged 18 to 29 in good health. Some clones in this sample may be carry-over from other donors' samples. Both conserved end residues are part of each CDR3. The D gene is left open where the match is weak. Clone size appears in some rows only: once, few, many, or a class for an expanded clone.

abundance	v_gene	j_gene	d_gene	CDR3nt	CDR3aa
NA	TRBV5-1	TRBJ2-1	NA	TGCGCCAGCAGCTGGGCAACGGCCGACAATGAGCAGTTCTTC	CASSWATADNEQFF
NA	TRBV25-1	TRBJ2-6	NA	TGTGCCAGCACGGCGGCTGGGGCCAACGTCCTGACTTTC	CASTAAGANVLTF
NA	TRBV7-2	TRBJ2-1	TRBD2	TGTGCCAGCAGCTTCAGGACTAGCGGGAGGAATGAGCAGTTCTTC	CASSFRTSGRNEQFF
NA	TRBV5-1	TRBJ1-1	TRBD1	TGCGCCAGCAGGTATACAGGGGGCCGTGGCACTGAAGCTTTCTTT	CASRYTGGRGTEAFF
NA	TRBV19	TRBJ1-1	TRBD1	TGTGCCAGTAGTATTGGACAGGGCTTCACTGAAGCTTTCTTT	CASSIGQGFTEAFF
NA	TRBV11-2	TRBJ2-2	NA	TGTGCCAGCAGCCCGACGTTCGCGGGATTAGAGGCCGGGGAGCTGTTTTTT	CASSPTFAGLEAGELFF
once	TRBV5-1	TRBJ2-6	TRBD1	TGCGCCAGCAGCTTGCAGGGGGCGAACGGGGCCAACGTCCTGACTTTC	CASSLQGANGANVLTF
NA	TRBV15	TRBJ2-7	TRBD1	TGTGCCACCAGCAGGAAGGGACAGGGGAACTCCGAGCAGTACTTC	CATSRKGQGNSEQYF
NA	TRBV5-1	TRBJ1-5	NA	TGCGCCAGCAGCTTGGAGGGGGGCCGCAATCAGCCCCAGCATTTT	CASSLEGGRNQPQHF
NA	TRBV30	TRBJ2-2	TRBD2	TGTGCCTGGAGTGTGATAGCGGGAGTCCCCACCGGGGAGCTGTTTTTT	CAWSVIAGVPTGELFF
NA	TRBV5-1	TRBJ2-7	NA	TGCGCCAGCAGTCGTGACGGGAGCTACGAGCAGTACTTC	CASSRDGSYEQYF
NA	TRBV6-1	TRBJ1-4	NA	TGTGCCAGCAGTGAACCCAGGGGACAACGGGGTGAAAAACTGTTTTTT	CASSEPRGQRGEKLFF
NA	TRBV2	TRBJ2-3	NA	TGTGCCAGCCGACTCGCAGATACGCAGTATTTT	CASRLADTQYF
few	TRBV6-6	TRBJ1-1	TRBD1	TGTGCCTCATCGGGTGACAGGGGAAGGACTGAAGCTTTCTTT	CASSGDRGRTEAFF
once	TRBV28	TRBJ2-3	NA	TGTGCCAGCAGCCCGAAATCTTTCGCGACCACAGATACGCAGTATTTT	CASSPKSFATTDTQYF
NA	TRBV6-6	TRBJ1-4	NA	TGTGCCAGAGTGTCCCGGACCTCAACTAATGAAAAACTGTTTTTT	CARVSRTSTNEKLFF
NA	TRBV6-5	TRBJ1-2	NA	TGTGCCAGCAGTTATCGCGACAGAAGATCCTATGGCTACACCTTC	CASSYRDRRSYGYTF
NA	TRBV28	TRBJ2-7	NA	TGTGCCAGCAGTTTGGCCCAGGGCCCCTACGAGCAGTACTTC	CASSLAQGPYEQYF
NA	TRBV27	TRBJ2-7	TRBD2	TGTGCCAGCAGTCCCTATAGCGGGAACTCCTACGAGCAGTACTTC	CASSPYSGNSYEQYF
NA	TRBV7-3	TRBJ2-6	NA	TGTGCCAGCAGCGCGACCCAGTCTGGGGCCAACGTCCTGACTTTC	CASSATQSGANVLTF
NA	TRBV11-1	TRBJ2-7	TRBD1	TGTGCCAGCAGCCGCCGGGACAGGGGCGACGAGCAGTACTTC	CASSRRDRGDEQYF
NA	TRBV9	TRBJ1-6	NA	TGTGCCAGCAGCGTTGACAGAGGGTCGGACTCACCCCTCCACTTT	CASSVDRGSDSPLHF
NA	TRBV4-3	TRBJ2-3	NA	TGCGCCAGCAGCCAAGAGCTAGGATCGGGGACCCCATCGGGTACGCAGTATTTT	CASSQELGSGTPSGTQYF
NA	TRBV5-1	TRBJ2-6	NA	TGCGCCAGCAGCTTGGGGTCTGACGGGGCCAACGTCCTGACTTTC	CASSLGSDGANVLTF
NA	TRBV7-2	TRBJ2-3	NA	TGTGCCAGCAGTCCGGCCACAGATACGCAGTATTTT	CASSPATDTQYF
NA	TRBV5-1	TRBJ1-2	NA	TGCGCCAGCAGCATAGGGACAAAAAGGCGCTACACCTTC	CASSIGTKRRYTF
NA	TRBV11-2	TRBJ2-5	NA	TGTGCCAGCAGCTTAAGGGGGACGACCCAAGAGACCCAGTACTTC	CASSLRGTTQETQYF